A single sample gave rise to the 10 T cell receptor beta chains below, sequenced in a study of cytomegalovirus exposure and HLA in healthy donors (TCRdb year 2017). Receptors were amplified or captured by the immunoSEQ multiplex PCR assay. In its TCRdb copy, this immuneACCESS table keeps in-frame sequences only and misses some clones. Where compared with another copy, unresolved V genes explain less than half of these, and the others have no known cause. The sample profile shows about 250,000 clones; roughly 87% of them were found once. The ten most abundant clones make up around 12% of the sample. The material sequenced was PBMCs. The receptors derive from a young man in good health and CMV-seropositive.

This CDR3 is CASSLAPGTGTWQYF. As DNA, the CDR3 is TGCGCCAGCAGCTTGGCCCCCGGGACAGGGACTTGGCAGTACTTC. The chain recombines TRBV5-1 with TRBJ2-7, with TRBD1 matching 9 bases. J lost 9 bases, V lost 0 bases, and 10 bases had no gene match. Germline V gives CDR1 SGHRS, CDR2 YFSETQ. The CDR3 loop spans 15 amino acids.

The chain links TRBV7-2 to TRBJ2-7; 9 positions agree with TRBD1. V lost 4 bases and J lost 0; bases outside the gene matches: 1. Germline CDR1 SGHTA, CDR2 FQGNSA. The CDR3 is made up of 14 amino acids. CDR3 loop: CASSSDRGSYEQYF. The CDR3 DNA sequence: TGTGCCAGCAGCTCGGACAGGGGCTCCTACGAGCAGTACTTC.

A single count supports this clone. This CDR3 reads CASSRDSANTGELFF. As DNA, the CDR3 is TGTGCCAGCAGCAGGGACAGCGCGAACACCGGGGAGCTGTTTTTT. The chain is built from TRBV6-5 and TRBJ2-2; 7 bases map to TRBD1. Trimming took 6 bases from V and 0 from J; bases not matched to a gene: 4. From germline, CDR1 is MNHEY and CDR2 SVGAGI. The CDR3 length is 15 residues.

A single count supports this clone. V and J are TRBV18 and TRBJ1-2, with D possibly being TRBD1 (5 bases). CDR3 length equals 12 residues. Trimming took 9 bases from V and 4 from J, leaving 12 bases between them. From germline, CDR1 is KGHSH and CDR2 LQKENI. The CDR3 loop is CASWDGGYGYTF. In nucleotides, the CDR3 is TGTGCCAGTTGGGACGGGGGCTATGGCTACACCTTC. The full variable domain, in which reference TRBV18 and TRBJ1-2 provide the parts outside the CDR3, is NAGVMQNPRHLVRRRGQEARLRCSPMKGHSHVYWYRQLPEEGLKFMVYLQKENIIDESGMPKERFSAEFPKEGPSILRIQQVVRGDSAAYFCASWDGGYGYTFGSGTRLTVV.

The chain joins TRBV7-8 to TRBJ2-1; TRBD2 matches at 10 bases. Germline loops: CDR1 SGHVS, CDR2 FQNEAQ. There are 15 residues in the CDR3. V trimming: 5 bases; J trimming: 8 bases; junction bases outside the gene matches: 9. The CDR3: CASSLSSGRLHEQFF. In nucleotides, the CDR3 is TGTGCCAGCAGCCTAAGTAGCGGGAGGCTGCATGAGCAGTTCTTC.

V usage is TRBV7-9 and J usage is TRBJ2-1; 12 bases line up with TRBD2. There are 15 residues in the CDR3. Looked up from germline, CDR1 is SEHNR and CDR2 is FQNEAQ (reference sequence). V lost 5 bases to trimming and J lost 6 bases; unmatched junction nucleotides: 5. The CDR3 DNA is TGTGCCAGCAGCCCTGTGACTAGCGGGAGCAATGAGCAGTTCTTC. Translated, it gives CASSPVTSGSNEQFF.

In DNA, the CDR3 is TGTGCCAGCAGTTTAATCGGACCTTCTTACGAGCAGTACTTC. Protein product: CASSLIGPSYEQYF. This chain uses TRBV28 with TRBJ2-7; D not resolved. Trimming removed 2 bases at V and 4 bases at J, with 12 bases between. This CDR3 region has 14 residues. Germline values: CDR1 MDHEN, CDR2 SYDVKM.

The V gene is TRBV27, the J gene TRBJ1-3, with TRBD1 matching 7 bases. Trimming at V came to 6 bases and at J to 1 base, leaving 12 bases not matched to a gene. The CDR3 length is 17 residues. The germline V gene has CDR1 MNHEY and CDR2 SMNVEV (reference sequence). The CDR3 region has the DNA TGTGCCAGCAGCCCAGGGCCGCACAGGGGATCTGGAAACACCATATATTTT. It translates to CASSPGPHRGSGNTIYF.

The V and J genes are TRBV2 and TRBJ2-4, with D possibly being TRBD1 or TRBD2 (5 bases each). The CDR3 is 14 amino acids. The V end was cut by 7 bases, the J end by 1 base, with 11 bases between. The V gene's germline CDR1 is SNHLY and CDR2 FYNNEI. The CDR3 spells CASNSGTAKNIQYF. The CDR3 DNA follows: TGTGCCAGCAACTCAGGGACGGCCAAAAACATTCAGTACTTC.

In this sample, this clone turned up a few times. The chain is built from TRBV12-5 and TRBJ2-2; the D is unclear. The germline V and J ends were trimmed by 0 bases and 1 base, with 3 bases remaining between them. Germline V gives CDR1 LGHNT, CDR2 FRNRAP. The CDR3 loop spans 14 amino acids. CDR3 nucleotide sequence: TGTGCTAGTGGTTTGGTACGGAACACCGGGGAGCTGTTTTTT. Its protein is CASGLVRNTGELFF.